The 25 T cell receptor beta chains below were found in one sample sequenced in a study of T-cell memory formation after mild COVID-19. TCRdb re-called the 5' RACE reads through MiXCR, storing one row per CDR3 protein. The repertoire holds approximately 60,000 distinct CDR3 sequences, with 8% to 10% as singletons. Input material: PBMCs or a T cell subset sorted from them (not recorded which). These TCRs come from a young man who had mild COVID-19 (a few samples of this study predate the infection). Cell type and time point are not known.

This clonotype has just a few counts. The chain is built from TRBV6-5 and TRBJ1-3, with D unresolved. The V gene lost 5 bases and the J gene lost 3 bases, with 5 bases spanning the gap. This CDR3 contains 12 residues. Germline CDR1 reads MNHEY; CDR2 reads SVGAGI. DNA of the CDR3: TGTGCCAGCAGTGGCAGTGGAAACACCATATATTTT. Protein sequence: CASSGSGNTIYF.

This chain joins TRBV4-1 and TRBJ1-2; 9 nucleotides match TRBD1. The junction had 8 bases not matched to a gene; V was cut back by 4 bases and J by 8 bases. The CDR3 contains 14 residues. CDR1 and CDR2 (germline): MGHRA, YSYEKL. This CDR3 reads CASSLPTGGSGYTF. The CDR3 DNA follows: TGCGCCAGCAGCCTTCCCACAGGGGGCTCAGGCTACACCTTC.

A single count supports this clonotype. V and J are TRBV2 and TRBJ1-5; 8 nucleotides line up with TRBD1. In germline, CDR1 is SNHLY, CDR2 FYNNEI. The CDR3 sequence is 14 residues long. V lost 4 bases, J lost 5 bases, and 4 bases stayed unmatched. The CDR3 sequence: CASSVDRGDQPQHF. As DNA, the CDR3 is TGTGCCAGCAGTGTCGACAGGGGTGATCAGCCCCAGCATTTT.

This clonotype occurred many times. The rearrangement joins TRBV10-3 to TRBJ2-7; D remains ambiguous. The CDR3 runs to 14 residues. Germline assignment: CDR1 ENHRY and CDR2 SYGVKD. Trimming took off 3 bases at V and 4 bases at J, with 13 bases between the two ends. CDR3 bases: TGTGCCATCAGTGATCTAGAGAAGCAGTACGAGCAGTACTTC. Translation gives CAISDLEKQYEQYF.

This chain uses TRBV12-3 or TRBV12-4 with TRBJ2-2; 13 bases line up with TRBD2. The CDR3 contains 15 residues. With 4 bases clipped from V and 7 bases from J, the junction kept 3 bases outside the gene matches. CDR3 region: CASSSLAGGRGELFF. In DNA form, the CDR3 reads TGTGCCAGCAGTTCACTAGCGGGGGGGCGCGGGGAGCTGTTTTTT.

This clonotype was observed a few times. The chain is built from TRBV5-4 and TRBJ1-2; TRBD1 is a possible D gene (5 bases). From germline, CDR1 is SGHNT and CDR2 YYREEE (reference sequence). Trimming cost V 1 base and J 0 bases, with 7 bases left between them. The CDR3 length is 14 residues. CDR3 in DNA: TGTGCCAGCAGCTTGCAGGGAGCTAACTATGGCTACACCTTC. This sequence encodes CASSLQGANYGYTF.

This clonotype was picked up a small number of times. The chain employs TRBV28 and TRBJ2-5; the match to TRBD2 covers 12 bases. Germline CDR1 and CDR2: MDHEN and SYDVKM. Trimming removed 7 bases from V and 5 bases from J; junction bases left unmatched: 8. This CDR3 comprises 15 residues. CDR3 sequence (DNA): TGTGCCAGCACTTCTAGCGGGGGGGCTTCGGAGACCCAGTACTTC. It translates to CASTSSGGASETQYF.

This clonotype was seen a few times. The chain is built from TRBV4-2 and TRBJ2-1, with 8 positions matching TRBD2. Germline CDR1 LGHNA, CDR2 YNFKEQ. Trimming at V came to 0 bases and at J to 10 bases, leaving 14 bases not matched to a gene. CDR3 size: 17 residues. DNA of the CDR3: TGTGCCAGCAGCCAAGATATGGCGGGGGGTCCCGTCCAGGAGCAGTTCTTC. Protein: CASSQDMAGGPVQEQFF.

This clonotype occurred many times. The genes are TRBV7-7 and TRBJ2-3; D uncertain. V gave up 1 base and J gave up 0 bases, with 5 bases separating them. There are 14 residues in the CDR3. Germline V CDR1 and CDR2: SSHAT, FNYEAQ (reference sequence). The CDR3 region is CASSLGSSTDTQYF. Written as DNA, the CDR3 is TGTGCCAGCAGCTTAGGTTCTAGCACAGATACGCAGTATTTT.

The gene calls are TRBV7-3 and TRBJ2-2, with D maybe TRBD1 (5 bases). The CDR3 is 13 residues long. Trimming removed 4 bases at V and 3 bases at J, with 6 bases between. Germline loops: CDR1 SGHTA, CDR2 FQGTGA. The CDR3 loop reads CASSSRDTGELFF. CDR3 bases: TGTGCCAGCAGCTCCAGGGACACCGGGGAGCTGTTTTTT.

The gene calls are TRBV3-1 and TRBJ1-5, with a possible D match to TRBD1 (5 bases). CDR3 length: 15 residues. Germline lookup yields CDR1 LGHDT and CDR2 YNNKEL (reference sequence). V was clipped by 0 bases and J by 7 bases, with 13 bases between them. The DNA of the CDR3 is TGTGCCAGCAGCCAAGATCTGGGCAGGGTCCAGCCCCAGCATTTT. This encodes CASSQDLGRVQPQHF.

The V call is TRBV7-6, the J call TRBJ2-5; 9 bases are a match to TRBD1. Germline trimming cut 0 bases from V and 5 bases from J; bases unmatched to any gene: 7. Germline CDR1 SGHVS, CDR2 FNYEAQ. CDR3 size: 16 residues. CDR3 sequence: CASSLAPQGAGETQYF. The CDR3 bases are TGTGCCAGCAGCTTAGCGCCACAGGGGGCGGGTGAGACCCAGTACTTC.

This clonotype was seen many times. The V call is TRBV5-1, the J call TRBJ2-1, with a weak D call TRBD1 (5 bases). Trimming removed 4 bases at V and 3 bases at J, with 8 bases between. Germline CDR1 SGHRS, CDR2 YFSETQ. This CDR3 has 13 residues. The CDR3 sequence is CASSRDSYNEQFF. The CDR3 DNA follows: TGCGCCAGCAGCCGAGACAGCTACAATGAGCAGTTCTTC.

This clonotype occurred a few times. In DNA, the CDR3 is TGTGCCAGCAGCGCGGGACCGGGCTATAATTCACCCCTCCACTTT. It encodes CASSAGPGYNSPLHF. The chain couples TRBV7-9 to TRBJ1-6; D is perhaps TRBD1 (5 bases). Trimming removed 5 bases at V and 3 bases at J, with 11 bases between. Germline V gene sequence: CDR1 SEHNR, CDR2 FQNEAQ (reference sequence). CDR3 length: 15 amino acids.

The V gene is TRBV6-2 or TRBV6-3, the J gene TRBJ2-4, with 8 positions matching TRBD2. V gave up 0 bases and J gave up 1 base; unmatched junction bases: 2. Per germline, CDR1 MNHEY and CDR2 SVGEGT. The CDR3 runs 16 residues. The CDR3 nucleotides read TGTGCCAGCAGTTACTCGCGGACTAGCGCCAAAAACATTCAGTACTTC. Its protein is CASSYSRTSAKNIQYF.

This clonotype was seen a handful of times. The chain combines TRBV5-4 with TRBJ2-1, with D possibly called TRBD1 or TRBD2 (5 bases each). V lost 0 bases, J lost 6 bases, and 10 bases lay in between. The CDR3 is 14 residues long. Germline CDR1 and CDR2: SGHNT and YYREEE (reference sequence). CDR3 nucleotide sequence: TGTGCCAGCAGCTTGGGTGGGACGGGCAATGAGCAGTTCTTC. Translating gives CASSLGGTGNEQFF.

The rearrangement uses TRBV12-3 or TRBV12-4 and TRBJ1-6, with 8 positions matching TRBD1. The CDR3 runs to 15 residues. Trimming removed 6 bases from V and 7 bases from J; junction bases left unmatched: 8. CDR3 region: CASSPAGGKNSPLHF. The CDR3 DNA reads TGTGCCAGCAGCCCCGCAGGGGGCAAGAATTCACCCCTCCACTTT.

This chain connects TRBV5-1 to TRBJ2-3; D is perhaps TRBD1 (5 bases). V was cut by 0 bases and J by 13 bases, with 15 bases left in between. This CDR3 contains 13 residues. Per germline, CDR1 SGHRS and CDR2 YFSETQ. CDR3 in amino acids: CASSLDKDLGEYF. The CDR3 region has the DNA TGCGCCAGCAGCTTGGATAAGGACCTAGGGGAGTATTTT.

This clonotype was picked up a small number of times. This chain connects TRBV5-4 to TRBJ2-5; tentative D call: TRBD2 (5 bases). Trimming stripped 3 bases from V and 4 bases from J, with 16 bases between. This CDR3 is built from 15 residues. Germline lookup yields CDR1 SGHNT and CDR2 YYREEE (reference sequence). The CDR3 loop reads CASSSRGNSGETQYF. Here the CDR3 DNA reads TGTGCCAGCAGCTCCCGAGGGAACAGCGGAGAGACCCAGTACTTC.

The V and J genes are TRBV4-3 and TRBJ1-4; possibly TRBD1 for D (6 bases). V lost 2 bases and J 4 bases, leaving 14 bases between the germline ends. Germline values: CDR1 LGHNA, CDR2 YSLEER. The CDR3 is made up of 16 amino acids. This chain's CDR3 is CASSQRNRVGNEKLFF. CDR3 DNA: TGCGCCAGCAGCCAACGGAACAGGGTTGGTAATGAAAAACTGTTTTTT.

This clonotype was seen a handful of times. The chain is built from TRBV5-4 and TRBJ2-3; D possibly corresponds to TRBD2 (6 bases). Germline V lookup: CDR1 SGHNT, CDR2 YYREEE (reference sequence). V was pared by 0 bases and J by 2 bases, with 13 bases between. The CDR3 is 16 amino acids. In DNA form, the CDR3 reads TGTGCCAGCAGCTTGGGGGGACTGGCGATCACAGATACGCAGTATTTT. Its translation is CASSLGGLAITDTQYF.

This clonotype came up a few times. The chain has TRBV7-3 and TRBJ2-2, with 11 bases identical to TRBD2. CDR1 SGHTA and CDR2 FQGTGA come from the germline V gene. The ends lost 8 bases at V and 4 bases at J; junction bases unmatched: 6. The CDR3 has 15 residues. As DNA, the CDR3 is TGTGCCAGCTCTCCTAGCGGGGGGATCACCGGGGAGCTGTTTTTT. Residues: CASSPSGGITGELFF.

In this sample, this clonotype turned up a few times. This chain connects TRBV14 to TRBJ2-1; the D gene is possibly TRBD1 (5 bases). Germline CDR1 is SGHDN and CDR2 is FVKESK. The CDR3 contains 15 residues. V was pared by 4 bases and J by 4 bases, with 14 bases between. The chain's CDR3 is CASSRFLGEYNEQFF. CDR3 nucleotides: TGTGCCAGCAGCCGTTTTTTAGGGGAATACAATGAGCAGTTCTTC.

V gene TRBV9 combines with J gene TRBJ2-5; D may be TRBD2 (6 bases). The CDR3 totals 13 residues. V dropped 3 bases and J dropped 3 bases, with 9 bases sitting between them. Germline V gives CDR1 SGDLS, CDR2 YYNGEE. CDR3 protein: CASSGIAEETQYF. CDR3 coding DNA: TGTGCCAGCAGCGGCATAGCGGAAGAGACCCAGTACTTC. The full variable domain, completed using reference TRBV9 and TRBJ2-5, is DSGVTQTPKHLITATGQRVTLRCSPRSGDLSVYWYQQSLDQGLQFLIQYYNGEERAKGNILERFSAQQFPDLHSELNLSSLELGDSALYFCASSGIAEETQYFGPGTRLLVL.

This clonotype was seen only a few times. The chain carries TRBV7-2 and TRBJ1-2; D might be TRBD1 (5 bases). The CDR3 sequence is 15 residues long. V was shortened by 1 base and J by 4 bases, with 13 bases between the two germline ends. Germline V gives CDR1 SGHTA, CDR2 FQGNSA. CDR3 in amino acids: CASSLGTGGSYGYTF. The CDR3 bases are TGTGCCAGCAGCTTAGGGACGGGGGGAAGCTATGGCTACACCTTC.